This TCR beta chain is from a study of T cell changes during pregnancy in multiple sclerosis. V lost 1 base and J 15 bases, leaving 16 bases between the germline ends. CDR1 and CDR2 from the germline V gene are SGHVS and FQNEAQ. CDR3 length: 13 amino acids. Repertoires were generated with immunoSEQ multiplex PCR, while TCRdb's copy carries only in-frame clones and drops some. The sample yields about 38,000 clones, about 91% seen once. V is TRBV7-8 and J is TRBJ2-1; D unresolved. The sequence was obtained from a female donor with multiple sclerosis, enrolled in a pregnancy study. The sample consisted of CD8+ T cells from peripheral blood mononuclear cells, taken after pregnancy. The DNA for the CDR3 is TGTGCCAGCAGCTTAGATATCGGGTTTCCTCCGTTCTTC. This sequence encodes CASSLDIGFPPFF.